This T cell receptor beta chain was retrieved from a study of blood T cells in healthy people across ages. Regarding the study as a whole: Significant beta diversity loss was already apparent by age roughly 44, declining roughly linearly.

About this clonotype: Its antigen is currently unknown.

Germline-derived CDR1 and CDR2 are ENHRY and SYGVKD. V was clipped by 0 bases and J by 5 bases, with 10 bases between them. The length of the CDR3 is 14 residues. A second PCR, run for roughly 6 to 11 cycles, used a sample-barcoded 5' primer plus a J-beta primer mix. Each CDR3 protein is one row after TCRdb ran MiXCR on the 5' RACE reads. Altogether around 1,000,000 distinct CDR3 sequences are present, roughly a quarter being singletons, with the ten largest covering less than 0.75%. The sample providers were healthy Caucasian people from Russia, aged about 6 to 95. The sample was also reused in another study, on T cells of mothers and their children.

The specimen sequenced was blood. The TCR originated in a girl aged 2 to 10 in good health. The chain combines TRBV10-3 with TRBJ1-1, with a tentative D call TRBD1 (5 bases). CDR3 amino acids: CAISESQGYTEAFF. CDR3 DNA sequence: TGTGCCATCAGTGAGTCTCAGGGCTATACTGAAGCTTTCTTT.